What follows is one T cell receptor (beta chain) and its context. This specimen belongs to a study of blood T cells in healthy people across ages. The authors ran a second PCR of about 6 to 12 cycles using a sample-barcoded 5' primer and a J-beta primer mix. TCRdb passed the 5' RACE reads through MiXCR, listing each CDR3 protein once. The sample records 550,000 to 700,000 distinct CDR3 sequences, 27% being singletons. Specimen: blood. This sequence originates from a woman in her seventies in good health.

In DNA form, the CDR3 reads TGTGCCAGCTCTAAGGGCTGGGGTAGCACAGATACGCAGTATTTT. Protein: CASSKGWGSTDTQYF. V gene TRBV18 combines with J gene TRBJ2-3; D not certain. Looked up from germline, CDR1 is KGHSH and CDR2 is LQKENI. With 6 bases removed from V and 0 bases from J, the gap between germline ends came to 13 bases. The CDR3 covers 15 residues.